This T cell receptor beta chain is drawn from a study of PD-1 blockade in classical Hodgkin lymphoma. General study results and limits: Why the repertoires differ is still unclear, perhaps disease activity or prior therapy. Relapsed/refractory patients reportedly had the lowest baseline TCR diversity, below newly diagnosed patients, who were below healthy donors.

With respect to this clone: Antigen: not known.

In every patient, relapse followed autologous stem cell transplantation, while exposure to brentuximab vedotin differed. The patients, who had relapsed/refractory classical Hodgkin lymphoma, achieved best responses of complete response, partial response or progressive disease. Only in-frame clones appear in the TCRdb table, and some are missing; sequencing was by immunoSEQ multiplex PCR. The table includes approximately 99,000 clones, roughly 79% detected once. The CDR3 length is 16 residues. Trimming at V came to 4 bases and at J to 1 base, leaving 8 bases not matched to a gene. Germline CDR1 reads MNHEY; CDR2 reads SVGAGI.

The chain recombines TRBV6-5 with TRBJ2-7; 9 bases fit TRBD2. This TCR was sampled from a human donor with classical Hodgkin lymphoma. Source: peripheral blood mononuclear cells (PBMCs), taken before the second cycle of nivolumab. CDR3 in amino acids: CASSSQGGGASYEQYF. CDR3 DNA: TGTGCCAGCAGTTCCCAGGGCGGGGGGGCTTCCTACGAGCAGTACTTC.